Shown below are 8 T cell receptor beta chains from a single sample sequenced in a study of OX40 agonist ivuxolimab in advanced cancers. Clones were read by immunoSEQ multiplex PCR, and TCRdb kept only the in-frame ones, dropping some. The sample holds 45,000 to 65,000 clones; 85% to 90% are singletons and the top ten take 3.5% to 4.5%. The sample consisted of CD4+ or CD8+ T cells sorted from blood, taken in a trial of the OX40 agonist ivuxolimab. The receptors originated from an adult with an advanced solid tumor such as melanoma, head and neck, liver or kidney cancer.

By proportion, this clone is medium-sized (0.01 to 0.1%). The rearrangement uses TRBV2 and TRBJ1-3; the match to TRBD1 covers 7 bases. The CDR3 loop spans 15 amino acids. Germline V gene data show CDR1 as SNHLY and CDR2 as FYNNEI. J was trimmed by 0 bases and V by 8 bases; bases with no gene match: 7. CDR3 nucleotide sequence: TGTGCCAGCGGCAACAGGGGACCCTCTGGAAACACCATATATTTT. Its translation: CASGNRGPSGNTIYF.

The chain is built from TRBV28 and TRBJ2-3, with a weak D call TRBD2 (5 bases). The germline V gene has CDR1 MDHEN and CDR2 SYDVKM. The CDR3 loop spans 17 amino acids. Deletions cut 4 bases from V and 5 bases from J, with 22 bases between. Here the CDR3 reads CASSSVSRGRVGDTQYF. CDR3 bases: TGTGCCAGCAGTTCCGTATCCCGCGGGCGGGTCGGAGATACGCAGTATTTT.

CDR3 region: CASRAQGTSEAFF. The CDR3 nucleotides read TGTGCCAGCAGAGCCCAAGGGACCTCTGAAGCTTTCTTT. The chain carries TRBV2 and TRBJ1-1; D may be TRBD1 (5 bases). The germline V and J ends were trimmed by 6 bases and 6 bases, with 14 bases remaining between them. The germline V gene encodes CDR1 SNHLY and CDR2 FYNNEI. CDR3 size: 13 residues.

The CDR3 loop is CASSVVDRADTQYF. The CDR3 DNA follows: TGTGCCAGCAGCGTAGTAGACAGGGCAGATACGCAGTATTTT. The chain recombines TRBV9 with TRBJ2-3; 7 bases agree with TRBD1. Germline CDR1 reads SGDLS; CDR2 reads YYNGEE. The J segment lost 4 bases and the V segment lost 0 bases, leaving 2 bases of the junction unmatched. There are 14 residues in the CDR3. The whole variable domain, remainder taken from reference TRBV9 and TRBJ2-3, is DSGVTQTPKHLITATGQRVTLRCSPRSGDLSVYWYQQSLDQGLQFLIQYYNGEERAKGNILERFSAQQFPDLHSELNLSSLELGDSALYFCASSVVDRADTQYFGPGTRLTVL.

The genes are TRBV30 and TRBJ1-1; the D is unclear. Germline V gene sequence: CDR1 GTSNPN, CDR2 SVGIG (reference sequence). Trimming took 8 bases from V and 2 from J, leaving 15 bases between them. This CDR3 comprises 13 residues. For the CDR3, the DNA is TGTGCCGGCTTGCGCCAGAAAAACACTGAAGCTTTCTTT. Protein product: CAGLRQKNTEAFF.

V usage is TRBV27 and J usage is TRBJ2-7; D is tentatively TRBD1 or TRBD2 (6 bases each). There are 15 residues in the CDR3. Between the trimmed V and J ends, which lost 0 bases and 3 bases, there was a span of 12 bases. Germline V gene data show CDR1 as MNHEY and CDR2 as SMNVEV (reference sequence). The chain's CDR3 is CASSLSGGLVYEQYF. The CDR3 DNA is TGTGCCAGCAGTTTATCGGGGGGCTTAGTCTACGAGCAGTACTTC.

The chain carries TRBV4-1 and TRBJ2-3; no firm D call. Germline-derived CDR1 and CDR2 are MGHRA and YSYEKL. Trimming took off 1 base at V and 3 bases at J, with 2 bases between the two ends. The CDR3 length is 12 residues. CDR3 sequence (DNA): TGCGCCAGCAGCCAAGCTACAGATACGCAGTATTTT. Its translation: CASSQATDTQYF.

J is TRBJ1-6 and V is TRBV19; possibly TRBD1 for D (6 bases). The CDR3 covers 16 residues. The germline V gene has CDR1 LNHDA and CDR2 SQIVND (reference sequence). V lost 3 bases, J lost 9 bases, and 18 bases lay in between. The CDR3 is CASSIPSGTGSSPLHF. The CDR3 nucleotides are TGTGCCAGTAGTATTCCCTCCGGAACAGGGAGTTCACCCCTCCACTTT.